The 19 T cell receptor beta chains below were found in one sample sequenced in a study of blood T cell repertoires in COVID-19. Data came from immunoSEQ multiplex PCR; TCRdb stores just in-frame clones and leaves some out. The table records about 90,000 clones, more than 70% of them present only once. The sample was peripheral blood. The receptor set was obtained from a man in his fifties or sixties with COVID-19, enrolled during active disease.

This chain links TRBV10-2 with TRBJ2-2, with 8 positions matching TRBD1. Trimming at V came to 5 bases and at J to 5 bases, leaving 7 bases not matched to a gene. The CDR3 covers 15 residues. CDR1 is WSHSY and CDR2 is SAAADI in the germline V gene. CDR3 sequence (DNA): TGCGCCAGCAGTTGGACAGGGATAGGGACCGGGGAGCTGTTTTTT. It is translated as CASSWTGIGTGELFF.

The J gene is TRBJ1-1, the V gene TRBV27, with 8 bases identical to TRBD1. The CDR3 spans 13 residues. V was clipped by 6 bases and J by 1 base; unmatched bases: 1. CDR1 MNHEY and CDR2 SMNVEV come from the germline V gene (reference sequence). The chain's CDR3 is CASRDRANTEAFF. CDR3 nucleotides: TGTGCCAGCAGGGACAGGGCGAACACTGAAGCTTTCTTT.

The chain uses TRBV24-1 and TRBJ2-2, with 10 bases aligning to TRBD1. Germline loops: CDR1 KGHDR, CDR2 SFDVKD. CDR3 length: 14 residues. V gave up 7 bases and J gave up 5 bases; unmatched junction bases: 3. The CDR3 DNA reads TGTGCCACCAGAGGGACAGGGGTAACCGGGGAGCTGTTTTTT. Protein product: CATRGTGVTGELFF.

This sequence joins TRBV3-1 (or the pseudogene TRBV3-2) and TRBJ1-5; D is possibly TRBD1 (6 bases). This CDR3 is 15 amino acids long. CDR1 is LGHDT, CDR2 YNNKEL, per germline (reference sequence). V was shortened by 5 bases and J by 0 bases, with 11 bases between the two germline ends. The CDR3 here is CASSETGNSNQPQHF. The CDR3 nucleotides are TGTGCCAGCAGCGAAACAGGGAATAGCAATCAGCCCCAGCATTTT.

V usage is TRBV24-1 and J usage is TRBJ1-2, with 7 nucleotides matching TRBD1. CDR1 is KGHDR and CDR2 is SFDVKD in the germline V gene. Trimming removed 4 bases from V and 6 bases from J; junction bases left unmatched: 1. The CDR3 length is 12 residues. The CDR3 bases are TGTGCCACCAGTGAAGGGGGCGATGGCTACACCTTC. Amino acids: CATSEGGDGYTF.

The CDR3 spells CASSQGQGDQPQHF. The CDR3 coding sequence is TGCGCCAGCAGCCAGGGACAGGGAGATCAGCCCCAGCATTTT. The chain couples TRBV5-1 to TRBJ1-5, with 9 bases matching TRBD1. Germline assignment: CDR1 SGHRS and CDR2 YFSETQ. CDR3 length equals 14 residues. Trimming at V came to 4 bases and at J to 5 bases, leaving 4 bases not matched to a gene. Variable domain in full (rest from reference TRBV5-1 and TRBJ1-5): KAGVTQTPRYLIKTRGQQVTLSCSPISGHRSVSWYQQTPGQGLQFLFEYFSETQRNKGNFPGRFSGRQFSNSRSEMNVSTLELGDSALYLCASSQGQGDQPQHFGDGTRLSIL.

The rearrangement links TRBV9 to TRBJ2-7; possibly TRBD1 for D (6 bases). There are 13 residues in the CDR3. From germline, CDR1 is SGDLS and CDR2 YYNGEE. V lost 4 bases to trimming and J lost 3 bases, with 11 bases between them. The CDR3 protein is CASSPGVGYEQYF. The CDR3 bases are TGTGCCAGCAGCCCAGGGGTAGGCTACGAGCAGTACTTC.

This chain links TRBV4-2 with TRBJ1-4, with 7 bases identical to TRBD1. CDR3 length: 17 residues. V lost 2 bases and J lost 6; bases outside the gene matches: 12. Germline-derived CDR1 and CDR2 are LGHNA and YNFKEQ. CDR3 in amino acids: CASSQSHGTALDEKLFF. In DNA, the CDR3 is TGTGCCAGCAGCCAATCCCACGGGACAGCATTAGATGAAAAACTGTTTTTT.

This clone has a handful of counts. The chain couples TRBV29-1 to TRBJ1-5; possibly TRBD1 for D (5 bases). This CDR3 is 16 amino acids long. The germline gives CDR1 SQVTM, CDR2 ANQGSEA. The V gene lost 4 bases and the J gene lost 0 bases, with 16 bases spanning the gap. CDR3 sequence reads: CSVVVGGVYSNQPQHF. The CDR3 nucleotides read TGCAGCGTTGTTGTGGGGGGGGTCTATAGCAATCAGCCCCAGCATTTT. The full variable domain, in which reference TRBV29-1 and TRBJ1-5 provide the parts outside the CDR3, is SAVISQKPSRDICQRGTSLTIQCQVDSQVTMMFWYRQQPGQSLTLIATANQGSEATYESGFVIDKFPISRPNLTFSTLTVSNMSPEDSSIYLCSVVVGGVYSNQPQHFGDGTRLSIL.

A few counts support this clone. The CDR3 DNA is TGCGCCAGCAGAAGGGACAGGGGAGGGTACACTGAAGCTTTCTTT. Translation gives CASRRDRGGYTEAFF. The genes are TRBV5-1 and TRBJ1-1; 10 nucleotides align to TRBD1. Germline trimming cut 5 bases from V and 3 bases from J; bases unmatched to any gene: 7. Germline CDR1 is SGHRS and CDR2 is YFSETQ. The CDR3 has 15 residues. Complete variable domain (other parts from reference TRBV5-1 and TRBJ1-1): KAGVTQTPRYLIKTRGQQVTLSCSPISGHRSVSWYQQTPGQGLQFLFEYFSETQRNKGNFPGRFSGRQFSNSRSEMNVSTLELGDSALYLCASRRDRGGYTEAFFGQGTRLTVV.

The chain is built from TRBV19 and TRBJ2-3; TRBD2 might be the D (8 bases). Trimming stripped 5 bases from V and 6 bases from J, with 18 bases between. Germline CDR1 reads LNHDA; CDR2 reads SQIVND (reference sequence). The length of the CDR3 is 15 residues. CDR3 coding DNA: TGTGCCAGTAGTTGGGGACAGCGGGGGATGGATACGCAGTATTTT. It is translated as CASSWGQRGMDTQYF.

This chain connects TRBV5-4 to TRBJ1-6, with 10 nucleotides matching TRBD1. Germline V gene sequence: CDR1 SGHNT, CDR2 YYREEE (reference sequence). The CDR3 spans 18 residues. Trimming took 0 bases from V and 6 from J; bases not matched to a gene: 9. The CDR3 coding sequence is TGTGCCAGCAGCTTGGCGACAGGGGGCGGTTGGAGTAATTCACCCCTCCACTTT. This codes for CASSLATGGGWSNSPLHF. The complete variable domain, with remaining parts taken from reference TRBV5-4 and TRBJ1-6, reads ETGVTQSPTHLIKTRGQQVTLRCSSQSGHNTVSWYQQALGQGPQFIFQYYREEENGRGNFPPRFSGLQFPNYSSELNVNALELDDSALYLCASSLATGGGWSNSPLHFGNGTRLTVT.

This sequence joins TRBV6-4 and TRBJ2-2; no clear D. The CDR3 is 14 amino acids. Trimming took 5 bases from V and 2 from J, leaving 9 bases between them. Looked up from germline, CDR1 is MRHNA and CDR2 is SNTAGT. CDR3 in DNA: TGTGCCAGCAGTCTCCACAGAAACACCGGGGAGCTGTTTTTT. It codes for CASSLHRNTGELFF.

The V call is TRBV4-3, the J call TRBJ1-2, with D possibly being TRBD1 (5 bases). V lost 1 base, J lost 4 bases, and 10 bases lay in between. CDR1 LGHNA and CDR2 YSLEER come from the germline V gene. The CDR3 totals 14 residues. The CDR3 DNA reads TGCGCCAGCAGCCAAGGGTCGGGGGGCTATGGCTACACCTTC. Encoded protein: CASSQGSGGYGYTF.

This clone was observed a few times. This sequence joins TRBV12-3 or TRBV12-4 and TRBJ2-2, with unresolved D. This CDR3 is 9 amino acids long. Between the trimmed V and J ends, which lost 8 bases and 10 bases, there was a span of 5 bases. The CDR3 sequence: CASWLELFF. CDR3 in DNA: TGTGCCAGCTGGCTGGAGCTGTTTTTT.

The chain recombines TRBV7-9 with TRBJ2-7; 9 bases match TRBD1. Germline V gene sequence: CDR1 SEHNR, CDR2 FQNEAQ (reference sequence). The CDR3 has 14 amino acids. V dropped 4 bases and J dropped 4; count of bases not matched to a gene: 5. The CDR3 is CASSSWDREYEQYF. The CDR3 DNA reads TGTGCCAGCAGCTCCTGGGACAGGGAATACGAGCAGTACTTC.

The chain couples TRBV30 to TRBJ2-7, with 8 bases identical to TRBD2. Germline CDR1 reads GTSNPN; CDR2 reads SVGIG (reference sequence). This CDR3 has 15 amino acids. Trimming took 3 bases from V and 2 from J; bases not matched to a gene: 9. The chain's CDR3 is CAWSPAGVLTYEQYF. The CDR3 bases are TGTGCCTGGAGCCCAGCGGGGGTTTTAACCTACGAGCAGTACTTC. Full variable domain (rest looked up from reference TRBV30 and TRBJ2-7): SQTIHQWPATLVQPVGSPLSLECTVEGTSNPNLYWYRQAAGRGLQLLFYSVGIGQISSEVPQNLSASRPQDRQFILSSKKLLLSDSGFYLCAWSPAGVLTYEQYFGPGTRLTVT.

The chain joins TRBV6-5 to TRBJ2-2; TRBD1 matches at 7 bases. The CDR3 extends over 15 amino acids. Losses at the gene ends were 5 bases for V and 4 bases for J; bases not matched to a gene: 7. Germline CDR1 is MNHEY and CDR2 is SVGAGI. CDR3 amino acids: CASSLSTGFTGELFF. The CDR3 DNA follows: TGTGCCAGCAGTCTTTCGACAGGGTTCACCGGGGAGCTGTTTTTT.

The V gene is TRBV28, the J gene TRBJ2-7; 12 nucleotides agree with TRBD2. The germline V gene has CDR1 MDHEN and CDR2 SYDVKM. The V and J ends lost 5 bases and 7 bases, in that order; junction bases with no gene match: 9. This CDR3 spans 15 amino acids. The CDR3 sequence is CASSLSLAGGREQYF. For the CDR3, the DNA is TGTGCCAGCAGTCTGTCACTAGCGGGGGGAAGGGAGCAGTACTTC.